These 12 T cell receptor beta chains share one sample of origin, sequenced in a study of T cells after yellow fever vaccination. Each CDR3 protein is one row after TCRdb ran MiXCR on the 5' RACE reads. Of about 340,000 distinct CDR3 sequences listed, under 5% are singletons. The input for sequencing was PBMCs, taken 5 days after the yellow fever booster vaccination. These receptors came from a man aged 18-30 years who received the YFV17D yellow fever vaccine.

This clonotype was recorded many times. The chain uses TRBV20-1 and TRBJ2-3, with TRBD2 matching over 8 bases. Germline V lookup: CDR1 DFQATT, CDR2 SNEGSKA (reference sequence). The CDR3 has 15 residues. V lost 0 bases to trimming and J lost 0 bases; unmatched junction nucleotides: 2. In DNA, the CDR3 is TGCAGTGCTAGAGATGGCGGGGGGAGCACAGATACGCAGTATTTT. Translated: CSARDGGGSTDTQYF.

This clonotype has at least ten counts. The chain joins TRBV19 to TRBJ2-5, with a possible D match to TRBD2 (6 bases). The CDR3 sequence is 12 residues long. Trimming took off 2 bases at V and 9 bases at J, with 10 bases between the two ends. Germline CDR1 reads LNHDA; CDR2 reads SQIVND (reference sequence). The CDR3 region is CASSIQGGAQYF. The CDR3 region has the DNA TGTGCCAGTAGTATACAGGGAGGCGCCCAGTACTTC.

For the CDR3, the DNA is TGTGCCAGCAGCCAAAAATGGCTAGCGGGTTACGAGCAGTACTTC. It yields the protein CASSQKWLAGYEQYF. The chain carries TRBV3-1 and TRBJ2-7; 8 bases line up with TRBD2. CDR1 is LGHDT and CDR2 is YNNKEL in the germline V gene (reference sequence). The V gene end was trimmed by 2 bases and the J gene end by 4 bases; junction bases not matched to a gene: 7. The length of the CDR3 is 15 residues.

The chain combines TRBV20-1 with TRBJ2-3, with 16 positions matching TRBD2. The germline CDR1 and CDR2 sequences are DFQATT and SNEGSKA (reference sequence). Trimming at V came to 5 bases and at J to 4 bases, leaving 3 bases not matched to a gene. The CDR3 is 15 residues long. Here the CDR3 DNA reads TGCAGTGCTTTCGGGACTAGCGGGGGGGCAGATACGCAGTATTTT. It codes for CSAFGTSGGADTQYF.

This clonotype was seen a handful of times. This sequence joins TRBV3-1 and TRBJ2-5, with 9 bases lining up with TRBD1. The germline CDR1 and CDR2 sequences are LGHDT and YNNKEL (reference sequence). Trimming removed 2 bases from V and 5 bases from J; junction bases left unmatched: 9. The CDR3 spans 16 residues. DNA of the CDR3: TGTGCCAGCAGCCAACTCATCCGGGACAGGGACGAGACCCAGTACTTC. It specifies CASSQLIRDRDETQYF.

V gene TRBV4-3 combines with J gene TRBJ2-3; perhaps TRBD2 as D (6 bases). Germline CDR1 LGHNA, CDR2 YSLEER. Trimming pared 0 bases from V and 2 bases from J, leaving 12 bases between. The CDR3 is 16 amino acids. For the CDR3, the DNA is TGCGCCAGCAGCCAAGAATACCGGGGGTCCACAGATACGCAGTATTTT. Protein product: CASSQEYRGSTDTQYF.

This clonotype was seen at least ten times. The chain carries TRBV18 and TRBJ1-2; the D is unclear. Germline-derived CDR1 and CDR2 are KGHSH and LQKENI. The CDR3 consists of 14 residues. V lost 0 bases and J 0 bases, leaving 5 bases between the germline ends. CDR3 coding DNA: TGTGCCAGCTCACCACCCGGAGCTAACTATGGCTACACCTTC. Translating it yields CASSPPGANYGYTF.

V usage is TRBV3-1 and J usage is TRBJ2-1, with TRBD2 identical over 7 bases. Germline V gene sequence: CDR1 LGHDT, CDR2 YNNKEL (reference sequence). V was clipped by 8 bases and J by 5 bases; unmatched bases: 9. This CDR3 contains 14 residues. The chain's CDR3 is CASSGLKKNNEQFF. CDR3 in DNA: TGTGCCAGCTCGGGACTAAAAAAAAACAATGAGCAGTTCTTC.

The chain combines TRBV7-9 with TRBJ2-1; 7 bases line up with TRBD1. The V gene's germline CDR1 is SEHNR and CDR2 FQNEAQ (reference sequence). J gave up 2 bases and V 5 bases, and 6 bases lay outside the gene matches. This CDR3 has 15 amino acids. The CDR3 coding sequence is TGTGCCAGCAGCCGTGGGACAGAGCCCTACAATGAGCAGTTCTTC. Amino acid sequence: CASSRGTEPYNEQFF.

This clonotype has a count of ten or more. The CDR3: CASSVAGITDTQYF. As DNA, the CDR3 is TGCGCCAGCAGCGTAGCGGGGATCACAGATACGCAGTATTTT. The chain combines TRBV5-1 with TRBJ2-3, with 8 bases matching TRBD2. V was pared by 4 bases and J by 2 bases, with 3 bases of the junction left unmatched. Per the germline V gene, CDR1 is SGHRS and CDR2 is YFSETQ. The CDR3 extends over 14 amino acids.

The chain recombines TRBV7-2 with TRBJ2-5; 9 nucleotides align to TRBD1. This CDR3 is built from 16 residues. Germline-derived CDR1 and CDR2 are SGHTA and FQGNSA. V shed 5 bases, J shed 2 bases, and the junction held 9 bases outside the gene matches. CDR3 amino acids: CASSQGGGQGQETQYF. CDR3 in DNA: TGTGCCAGCAGCCAAGGGGGGGGACAGGGTCAAGAGACCCAGTACTTC.

This clonotype was detected only a few times. This chain uses TRBV27 with TRBJ1-2; D might be TRBD1 (5 bases). The CDR3 is 15 amino acids. Germline V gene data show CDR1 as MNHEY and CDR2 as SMNVEV (reference sequence). Trimming stripped 2 bases from V and 8 bases from J, with 18 bases between. CDR3 DNA: TGTGCCAGCAGTTTAGAAGGGCAGGGCCCATCAGGCTACACCTTC. Its translation is CASSLEGQGPSGYTF.